The 9 T cell receptor beta chains below all came from one sample that was sequenced in a study of T cells in Graves' hyperthyroidism and ophthalmopathy. RNA transcripts were the template for amplifying TCR beta CDR3 regions. RT-PCR in the first round (using the HTBI primer set) targeted the TCR CDR3. One entry per CDR3 protein, called by TCRdb with MiXCR from the multiplex PCR reads. The profile shows more than 350,000 distinct CDR3 sequences, under 15% of them singletons. The sample was blood. These TCRs come from a woman aged 30 to 39 with Graves' hyperthyroidism.

This clonotype was seen at least ten times. This rearrangement joins TRBV6-1 to TRBJ1-5; 7 bases line up with TRBD1. The CDR3 is made up of 11 amino acids. V shed 6 bases and J 11 bases; nucleotides not matched to a gene: 4. Germline V lookup: CDR1 MNHNS, CDR2 SASEGT. CDR3 loop: CASSTTGAQHF. CDR3 nucleotide sequence: TGTGCCAGCAGCACTACAGGGGCCCAGCATTTT.

The chain recombines TRBV10-1 with TRBJ2-7; perhaps D is TRBD1 or TRBD2 (5 bases each). Germline lookup yields CDR1 WNHNN and CDR2 SYGVQD (reference sequence). The V end lost 3 bases, the J end lost 3 bases, and 15 bases lay between the germline ends. The CDR3 loop spans 15 amino acids. For the CDR3, the DNA is TGCGCCAGCAGTGAAGGAATAGGGGACCACTACGAGCAGTACTTC. This translates into CASSEGIGDHYEQYF.

The V and J genes are TRBV20-1 and TRBJ1-5; D is unclear. V dropped 1 base and J dropped 6 bases, with 7 bases sitting between them. The CDR3 spans 12 residues. Looked up from germline, CDR1 is DFQATT and CDR2 is SNEGSKA (reference sequence). The CDR3, as DNA: TGCAGTGCTAGAGTGGGCTTTCAGCCCCAGCATTTT. Residues: CSARVGFQPQHF.

This clonotype was observed many times. The chain couples TRBV18 to TRBJ2-3; TRBD2 might be the D (5 bases). Trimming pared 2 bases from V and 5 bases from J, leaving 8 bases between. Germline loops: CDR1 KGHSH, CDR2 LQKENI. The CDR3 is made up of 13 amino acids. CDR3 bases: TGTGCCAGCTCACCAGGGAGAGGAGATACGCAGTATTTT. Protein product: CASSPGRGDTQYF.

The rearrangement links TRBV5-1 to TRBJ2-7; D uncertain. Germline V CDR1 and CDR2: SGHRS, YFSETQ. This CDR3 contains 15 residues. The ends were cut back, 0 bases at V and 0 bases at J, with 10 bases in the middle. DNA for the CDR3: TGCGCCAGCAGCTTGGCGGGTCCTCCCTCCTACGAGCAGTACTTC. This gives the protein CASSLAGPPSYEQYF.

Many counts were recorded for this clonotype. The chain links TRBV29-1 to TRBJ2-1; D gene unclear. Germline CDR1 is SQVTM and CDR2 is ANQGSEA. Trimming took 1 base from V and 6 from J, leaving 13 bases between them. The CDR3 covers 14 residues. The CDR3, as DNA: TGCAGCGTTGAAGCTCGGACGAAAAGCAATGAGCAGTTCTTC. Protein sequence: CSVEARTKSNEQFF.

This clonotype was seen at least ten times. The chain uses TRBV12-3 or TRBV12-4 and TRBJ1-4; 10 nucleotides align to TRBD1. Trimming at V came to 5 bases and at J to 4 bases, leaving 31 bases not matched to a gene. This CDR3 is built from 24 residues. The CDR3 region is CASSRANRASLWGQGSANNEKLFF. CDR3 nucleotide sequence: TGTGCCAGCAGTAGAGCCAACAGGGCTTCATTGTGGGGACAGGGGTCAGCAAATAATGAAAAACTGTTTTTT.

In this sample, this clonotype turned up many times. The chain couples TRBV28 to TRBJ2-7; weak D call: TRBD1 (5 bases). Germline assignment: CDR1 MDHEN and CDR2 SYDVKM. V was shortened by 3 bases and J by 3 bases, with 12 bases between the two germline ends. This CDR3 spans 14 amino acids. The CDR3: CASSFQNRIYEQYF. The CDR3 coding sequence is TGTGCCAGCAGTTTCCAAAACAGGATCTACGAGCAGTACTTC.

This clonotype has ten or more counts. The V gene is TRBV13, the J gene TRBJ1-1; D remains unclear. Germline assignment: CDR1 PRHDT and CDR2 FYEKMQ (reference sequence). CDR3 length equals 15 residues. V was trimmed by 4 bases and J by 4 bases, leaving 16 bases between them. CDR3 sequence (DNA): TGTGCCAGCAGCTCAGGACCACTCGCCGGCACTGAAGCTTTCTTT. Residues: CASSSGPLAGTEAFF.